This T cell receptor beta chain originates from a study of Graves' ophthalmopathy and Graves' hyperthyroidism. About the research overall: Specimen type is peripheral blood, obtained at initial diagnosis before any treatment.

Study-level results: Blood also contained most of the expanded thyroid clonotypes above 0.001 frequency. Cross-validated, the 13-signature model showed 87.88%/81.08% sensitivity/specificity, and 80%/75% in the test set.

Out of more than 8.5 ml of fresh peripheral blood, PBMCs were obtained. The study amplified TCR beta CDR3 regions using RNA transcripts. After a first-round RT-PCR with HTBI primers, a second-round multiplex PCR was run. Via MiXCR, TCRdb re-called the multiplex PCR reads, giving one row per CDR3 protein. The sample holds about 480,000 distinct CDR3 sequences, approximately 14% seen once. The CDR3 loop spans 17 amino acids. The V end lost 3 bases, the J end lost 4 bases, and 18 bases lay between the germline ends. Germline-derived CDR1 and CDR2 are LGHNT and FRNRAP. This clonotype was found many times. As yet, its antigen is unknown.

The specimen was blood. V and J are TRBV12-5 and TRBJ2-2; tentatively, D is TRBD1 (6 bases). The sequence was collected from a woman aged 25 to 45 with Graves' ophthalmopathy. CDR3 in DNA: TGTGCTAGTGGTTTTGATCTCTCGCAGGGGAGCACCGGGGAGCTGTTTTTT. It yields the protein CASGFDLSQGSTGELFF.